Listed below are T cell receptor beta chains from one sample, sequenced in a study of shared clonotypes between healthy human individuals. Here immunoSEQ multiplex PCR was the method, and the copy in TCRdb shows in-frame clones only, minus some. The table lists 800,000 to 1,200,000 clones, 70% to 80% of them singletons. Sequencing was performed on memory CD4+ T cells from PBMCs. Receptors were obtained from a man aged 18 to 29 in good health. Some clones in this sample may be carry-over from other donors' samples. Both conserved end residues are part of each CDR3. The D gene is left open where the match is weak. Clone size appears in some rows only: once, few, many, or a class for an expanded clone.

V	D	J	length	size	DNA	CDR3
TRBV19	NA	TRBJ2-1	14	NA	TGTGCCAGTAGTATACAACATATAGGCGATGAGCAGTTCTTC	CASSIQHIGDEQFF
TRBV11-3	NA	TRBJ2-5	12	many	TGTGCCAGTTCTGTGGGGAGAGAGACCCAGTACTTC	CASSVGRETQYF
TRBV5-4	NA	TRBJ2-1	13	NA	TGTGCCAGCAGCGCGCTGGACTCGGGTGAGCAGTTCTTC	CASSALDSGEQFF
TRBV7-9	NA	TRBJ2-1	15	once	TGTGCCAGCAACCTCGGTTGGCAGGGACCATCTGAGCAGTTCTTC	CASNLGWQGPSEQFF
TRBV6-5	TRBD1	TRBJ1-5	14	NA	TGTGCCAGCAGTTCGGACAGGCCTCCTTGGGCCCAGCATTTT	CASSSDRPPWAQHF
TRBV2	NA	TRBJ1-5	17	NA	TGTGCCAGCAGTGAATCTCGAGGTGAGATTGGCAATCAGCCCCAGCATTTT	CASSESRGEIGNQPQHF
TRBV5-6	NA	TRBJ1-3	15	NA	TGTGCCAGCAGCTTGGGGGTCCCAACGGGAAACACCATATATTTT	CASSLGVPTGNTIYF
TRBV6-1	NA	TRBJ2-7	14	NA	TGTGCCAGCAGAGAAACGGGAGCGGCCTACGAGCAGTACTTC	CASRETGAAYEQYF
TRBV7-6	TRBD2	TRBJ2-7	14	NA	TGTGCCAGCAGCTTCCAAGCGGGGGAGTACGAGCAGTACTTC	CASSFQAGEYEQYF
TRBV29-1	NA	TRBJ1-1	13	few	TGCAGCGTTACCCCTTCTGGAGGTACTGAAGCTTTCTTT	CSVTPSGGTEAFF
TRBV7-2	TRBD2	TRBJ2-1	16	NA	TGTGCCAGCAGCTTAGCGGGACTAGGTAGGGGCAATGAGCAGTTCTTC	CASSLAGLGRGNEQFF
TRBV29-1	NA	TRBJ2-1	15	NA	TGCAGCGTTGAGGGAGAGGGCCCCTTTTACAATGAGCAGTTCTTC	CSVEGEGPFYNEQFF
TRBV7-2	NA	TRBJ2-7	15	NA	TGTGCCAGCAGCTTAGCGGCGGGCATCTCCTACGAGCAGTACTTC	CASSLAAGISYEQYF
TRBV5-1	NA	TRBJ2-3	13	NA	TGCGCCAGCAGCTTAGGTTCCACAGATACGCAGTATTTT	CASSLGSTDTQYF
TRBV28	TRBD1	TRBJ2-3	13	NA	TGTGCCAGCGGCAGGGGGCATACAGATACGCAGTATTTT	CASGRGHTDTQYF
TRBV14	TRBD2	TRBJ2-1	19	NA	TGTGCCAGCAGCCAAGATTGGTGGGCGGGACTAGTAGGCCACAATGAGCAGTTCTTC	CASSQDWWAGLVGHNEQFF
TRBV5-1	TRBD1	TRBJ2-2	15	NA	TGCGCCAGCAGCTGGACAGGGTCGAACACCGGGGAGCTGTTTTTT	CASSWTGSNTGELFF